The 25 T cell receptor beta chains listed next were all sequenced from one sample in a study of spatial heterogeneity in lung cancer. TCRdb fed the 5' RACE reads into MiXCR, producing one record per CDR3 protein. Counted here are under 15,000 distinct CDR3 sequences, around 4.2% occurring once; the ten biggest clones make up 40% to 45%. Time point described: sample taken at primary tumor resection. Extraction of whole RNA from tumor, nontumor lung or frozen PBMC preceded unsorted sequencing. The sequences come from PBMCs, collected at surgery. These receptors all come from a male donor with early-stage non-small cell lung cancer.

This clonotype showed up many times. This beta chain is an unintended read in a library built for alpha chains; its size means little. The chain is built from TRBV7-2 and TRBJ2-2; D is unclear. Germline lookup yields CDR1 SGHTA and CDR2 FQGNSA. V lost 1 base and J lost 0, with 9 bases in between. The CDR3 is 16 amino acids. Here the CDR3 reads CASSLVWQANTGELFF. Here the CDR3 DNA reads TGTGCCAGCAGCTTAGTTTGGCAAGCGAACACCGGGGAGCTGTTTTTT.

At least ten counts were recorded for this clonotype. This beta chain turned up in a library designed for alpha chains; as an off-target read, its abundance says little. The V gene is TRBV9, the J gene TRBJ2-1, with 10 positions matching TRBD2. Unmatched junction bases numbered 8, after V lost 3 bases and J lost 8 bases. This CDR3 is built from 15 residues. Germline V gene lookup returns CDR1 SGDLS and CDR2 YYNGEE. CDR3 bases: TGTGCCAGCAGCGGCCCTAGCGGGAGTGTCGATGAGCAGTTCTTC. This translates into CASSGPSGSVDEQFF. The whole variable domain, filled in from reference TRBV9 and TRBJ2-1, reads DSGVTQTPKHLITATGQRVTLRCSPRSGDLSVYWYQQSLDQGLQFLIQYYNGEERAKGNILERFSAQQFPDLHSELNLSSLELGDSALYFCASSGPSGSVDEQFFGPGTRLTVL.

There are many counts of this clonotype. This beta chain appears as a stray read in a library generated for alpha chains; its size is not informative. The chain combines TRBV11-2 with TRBJ1-3; D is undetermined. The CDR3 covers 12 residues. Germline values: CDR1 SGHAT, CDR2 FQNNGV. Between the trimmed V and J ends, which lost 3 bases and 5 bases, there was a span of 5 bases. In DNA form, the CDR3 reads TGTGCCAGCAGCTTGGGCAGAAACACCATATATTTT. This translates into CASSLGRNTIYF.

This clonotype has at least ten counts. This beta chain appears as a stray read in a library generated for alpha chains; its size is not informative. J is TRBJ2-3 and V is TRBV4-2, with D possibly TRBD2 on 6 matching bases. CDR3 length: 15 residues. V lost 1 base to trimming and J lost 0 bases, with 8 bases between them. Germline values: CDR1 LGHNA, CDR2 YNFKEQ. CDR3 DNA sequence: TGTGCCAGCAGCCAAGGCGGGACTAGCACAGATACGCAGTATTTT. It specifies CASSQGGTSTDTQYF.

This clonotype was recorded at least ten times. Being off target in a library aimed at alpha chains, this beta chain has a size of little meaning. The J gene is TRBJ1-1, the V gene TRBV2, with D uncertain. This CDR3 has 11 amino acids. The ends were cut back, 6 bases at V and 10 bases at J, with 12 bases in the middle. Per the germline V gene, CDR1 is SNHLY and CDR2 is FYNNEI. The DNA for the CDR3 is TGTGCCAGCAGAGAGGGTACCGGAGCTTTCTTT. Protein product: CASREGTGAFF.

This clonotype was seen ten or more times. Within a library made for alpha chains, this beta chain is off target, and its count is uninformative. This chain connects TRBV30 to TRBJ2-1; 7 nucleotides align to TRBD2. The CDR3 sequence is 14 residues long. V dropped 3 bases and J dropped 0; count of bases not matched to a gene: 2. Germline V lookup: CDR1 GTSNPN, CDR2 SVGIG (reference sequence). The CDR3 is CAWSGLVSYNEQFF. CDR3 bases: TGTGCCTGGAGCGGACTAGTCTCCTACAATGAGCAGTTCTTC.

This clonotype was counted many times. This beta chain slipped into a library made for alpha chains as a stray read, so its size is not meaningful. This chain uses TRBV20-1 with TRBJ2-7; TRBD2 matches 12 bases. The CDR3 runs to 14 residues. Germline V gene data show CDR1 as DFQATT and CDR2 as SNEGSKA (reference sequence). Trimming removed 3 bases from V and 4 bases from J; junction bases left unmatched: 4. The CDR3 DNA reads TGCAGTGCTAGGATTCTAGCGGGAGGGTACGAGCAGTACTTC. It is translated as CSARILAGGYEQYF.

This clonotype is termed medium-sized. This beta chain lies outside the target of a library built for alpha chains; its clone size means little. The chain links TRBV7-9 to TRBJ2-1; no firm D call. The V gene lost 7 bases and the J gene lost 2 bases, with 12 bases spanning the gap. The CDR3 runs to 14 residues. The germline CDR1 and CDR2 sequences are SEHNR and FQNEAQ (reference sequence). CDR3 coding DNA: TGTGCCAGCACCACGCCCCACCCCTACAATGAGCAGTTCTTC. Its translation: CASTTPHPYNEQFF.

On this clonotype: This beta chain is an off-target read within a library intended for alpha chains, so its frequency means little. The V and J genes are TRBV5-6 and TRBJ1-1; 7 positions agree with TRBD1. The CDR3 has 15 amino acids. The V and J ends lost 4 bases and 4 bases, in that order; junction bases with no gene match: 10. CDR1 is SGHDT and CDR2 is YYEEEE in the germline V gene. The CDR3 is CASSARTGPGTEAFF. The CDR3 DNA is TGTGCCAGCAGCGCCCGGACAGGACCAGGCACTGAAGCTTTCTTT.

There are many counts of this clonotype. This beta chain appears as a stray read in a library generated for alpha chains; its size is not informative. The J gene is TRBJ2-2, the V gene TRBV11-1; no definite D call. Germline V gene sequence: CDR1 SGHAT, CDR2 FQDESV (reference sequence). The ends were cut back, 0 bases at V and 3 bases at J, with 8 bases in the middle. The CDR3 has 15 amino acids. Written as DNA, the CDR3 is TGTGCCAGCAGCTTAGCACTTCCGGACACCGGGGAGCTGTTTTTT. Translating it yields CASSLALPDTGELFF. Using reference TRBV11-1 and TRBJ2-2 for the parts outside the CDR3, the full variable domain is EAEVAQSPRYKITEKSQAVAFWCDPISGHATLYWYRQILGQGPELLVQFQDESVVDDSQLPKDRFSAERLKGVDSTLKIQPAELGDSAMYLCASSLALPDTGELFFGEGSRLTVL.

Ten or more counts support this clonotype. This beta chain appears as a stray read in a library generated for alpha chains; its size is not informative. The chain has TRBV6-5 and TRBJ2-7; TRBD2 aligns across 10 bases. J was trimmed by 0 bases and V by 5 bases; bases with no gene match: 7. Germline V gene data show CDR1 as MNHEY and CDR2 as SVGAGI. There are 16 residues in the CDR3. The CDR3 bases are TGTGCCAGCAGTCCCAGGGGACTAGCGTTCTCCTACGAGCAGTACTTC. Protein product: CASSPRGLAFSYEQYF.

This clonotype showed up many times. This beta chain is a stray read from a library made for alpha chains; its abundance is not meaningful. This chain connects TRBV28 to TRBJ2-2; tentative D call: TRBD2 (5 bases). Trimming left V 2 bases short and J 6 bases short, with 10 bases between. Germline CDR1 MDHEN, CDR2 SYDVKM. The CDR3 consists of 14 residues. CDR3 sequence (DNA): TGTGCCAGCAGTTTACGGGGAATGCCCGGGGAGCTGTTTTTT. It translates to CASSLRGMPGELFF.

Many counts were recorded for this clonotype. This beta chain lies outside the target of a library built for alpha chains; its clone size means little. This chain connects TRBV29-1 to TRBJ2-7; TRBD1 aligns across 9 bases. Germline V CDR1 and CDR2: SQVTM, ANQGSEA. This CDR3 spans 13 amino acids. Trimming at V came to 7 bases and at J to 2 bases, leaving 6 bases not matched to a gene. The CDR3 loop reads CSAAGTGTYEQYF. The CDR3 bases are TGCAGCGCAGCCGGGACAGGGACCTACGAGCAGTACTTC.

At least ten counts were recorded for this clonotype. Little can be read into the size of this beta chain, an off-target read in a library designed for alpha chains. The CDR3 sequence: CASSEDPGVYGYTF. The CDR3 DNA sequence: TGTGCCAGCAGTGAAGACCCAGGAGTATATGGCTACACCTTC. The rearrangement joins TRBV2 to TRBJ1-2; D not resolved. The V end lost 1 base, the J end lost 5 bases, and 11 bases lay between the germline ends. This CDR3 has 14 residues. CDR1 is SNHLY, CDR2 FYNNEI, per germline.

This clonotype showed up many times. This beta chain is off target for a library built for alpha chains, so its abundance means little. V gene TRBV25-1 combines with J gene TRBJ2-7; D perhaps matches TRBD1 (5 bases). The CDR3 is 14 amino acids. V was trimmed by 2 bases and J by 3 bases, leaving 11 bases between them. The germline V gene encodes CDR1 MGHDK and CDR2 SYGVNS. DNA for the CDR3: TGTGCCAGCAGTGAAGGGCAGGGCTACTACGAGCAGTACTTC. Protein product: CASSEGQGYYEQYF.

This clonotype was detected many times. With the library built for alpha chains, this beta chain is off target and its frequency is not meaningful. The V call is TRBV5-1, the J call TRBJ2-3, with D hard to call. The CDR3 spans 14 residues. Deletions cut 0 bases from V and 4 bases from J, with 9 bases between. Germline V gene lookup returns CDR1 SGHRS and CDR2 YFSETQ. CDR3 sequence: CASSLEREADTQYF. The CDR3 DNA follows: TGCGCCAGCAGCTTGGAAAGGGAAGCAGATACGCAGTATTTT.

This clonotype was observed many times. Because the library targeted alpha chains, this beta chain is an off-target read whose size means little. This chain connects TRBV27 to TRBJ2-2; 9 nucleotides align to TRBD1. Germline V lookup: CDR1 MNHEY, CDR2 SMNVEV (reference sequence). V shed 6 bases, J shed 3 bases, and the junction held 5 bases outside the gene matches. The CDR3 is 15 amino acids. The chain's CDR3 is CASRPGQGYTGELFF. DNA for the CDR3: TGTGCCAGCAGGCCGGGACAGGGATACACCGGGGAGCTGTTTTTT.

This clonotype was detected ten times or more. With the library built for alpha chains, this beta chain is off target and its frequency is not meaningful. The rearrangement uses TRBV27 and TRBJ1-1; D is uncertain. V lost 3 bases, J lost 4 bases, and 18 bases lay in between. CDR1 MNHEY and CDR2 SMNVEV come from the germline V gene (reference sequence). This CDR3 is built from 16 residues. CDR3 amino acids: CASSLGRVNRATEAFF. The CDR3 DNA is TGTGCCAGCAGTTTGGGGAGGGTGAATAGGGCCACTGAAGCTTTCTTT.

By share, this clonotype ranks as medium-sized. This beta chain turned up in a library designed for alpha chains; as an off-target read, its abundance says little. The chain joins TRBV11-2 to TRBJ2-7, with TRBD1 identical over 7 bases. J lost 0 bases, V lost 1 base, and 0 bases had no gene match. This CDR3 has 14 amino acids. Germline CDR1 is SGHAT and CDR2 is FQNNGV. The CDR3 nucleotides read TGTGCCAGCAGCTTAGGGACAGGCTCCTACGAGCAGTACTTC. This gives the protein CASSLGTGSYEQYF.

To note about this clonotype: The library was built for alpha chains, so this beta chain is an off-target read and its size means little. In DNA form, the CDR3 reads TGTGCCACCAGCGGCGACAGGGGGCAAGAGACCCAGTACTTC. Its translation: CATSGDRGQETQYF. This sequence joins TRBV15 and TRBJ2-5, with 9 bases lining up with TRBD1. Trimming at V came to 5 bases and at J to 2 bases, leaving 3 bases not matched to a gene. Germline V gene sequence: CDR1 LNHNV, CDR2 YYDKDF (reference sequence). This CDR3 is built from 14 residues.

This clonotype was counted at least ten times. This beta chain was picked up by a library intended for alpha chains and is off target, so its count carries little meaning. This chain uses TRBV6-1 with TRBJ1-5, with a tentative D call TRBD1 (5 bases). The V end was cut by 2 bases, the J end by 2 bases, with 10 bases between. Looked up from germline, CDR1 is MNHNS and CDR2 is SASEGT. The CDR3 runs 15 residues. DNA of the CDR3: TGTGCCAGCAGTGAAAACACAGGCGGCAATCAGCCCCAGCATTTT. Translated: CASSENTGGNQPQHF.

This clonotype was seen many times. This beta chain slipped into a library made for alpha chains as a stray read, so its size is not meaningful. The chain carries TRBV18 and TRBJ2-5, with a tentative D call TRBD2 (6 bases). This CDR3 contains 14 residues. The germline V gene has CDR1 KGHSH and CDR2 LQKENI. V was shortened by 4 bases and J by 3 bases, with 12 bases between the two germline ends. CDR3 nucleotide sequence: TGTGCCAGCTCACTGACGGACTATAAAGAGACCCAGTACTTC. Translated, it gives CASSLTDYKETQYF. The full variable domain, rest sourced from reference TRBV18 and TRBJ2-5, is NAGVMQNPRHLVRRRGQEARLRCSPMKGHSHVYWYRQLPEEGLKFMVYLQKENIIDESGMPKERFSAEFPKEGPSILRIQQVVRGDSAAYFCASSLTDYKETQYFGPGTRLLVL.

Worth noting for this clonotype: Because this beta chain is a stray read in a library intended to capture alpha chains, its abundance should not be given much weight. The chain couples TRBV6-5 to TRBJ1-1; TRBD1 matches 10 bases. Germline CDR1 reads MNHEY; CDR2 reads SVGAGI. J lost 10 bases, V lost 0 bases, and 14 bases had no gene match. This CDR3 has 17 amino acids. The CDR3 DNA sequence: TGTGCCAGCAGTTACTCAACGACAGGGGGCTACCCCCTCCCAGCTTTCTTT. Residues: CASSYSTTGGYPLPAFF.

Regarding this clonotype: This beta chain is an off-target read within a library intended for alpha chains, so its frequency means little. V and J are TRBV6-1 and TRBJ2-7, with D possibly being TRBD2 (6 bases). This CDR3 has 14 amino acids. Looked up from germline, CDR1 is MNHNS and CDR2 is SASEGT. V shed 3 bases and J shed 0 bases, with 9 bases lying between them. CDR3 protein: CASSEQGGSYEQYF. DNA for the CDR3: TGTGCCAGCAGTGAGCAGGGAGGCTCCTACGAGCAGTACTTC.

This clonotype ranks as medium-sized. The size of this beta chain means little, since it is a stray read in a library made for alpha chains. The chain uses TRBV29-1 and TRBJ2-1; 7 bases map to TRBD1. Germline-derived CDR1 and CDR2 are SQVTM and ANQGSEA. The CDR3 runs to 15 residues. V shed 4 bases and J 0 bases; nucleotides not matched to a gene: 6. The CDR3 loop is CSVAKTGSSYNEQFF. CDR3 in DNA: TGCAGCGTTGCGAAGACAGGGAGCTCCTACAATGAGCAGTTCTTC.